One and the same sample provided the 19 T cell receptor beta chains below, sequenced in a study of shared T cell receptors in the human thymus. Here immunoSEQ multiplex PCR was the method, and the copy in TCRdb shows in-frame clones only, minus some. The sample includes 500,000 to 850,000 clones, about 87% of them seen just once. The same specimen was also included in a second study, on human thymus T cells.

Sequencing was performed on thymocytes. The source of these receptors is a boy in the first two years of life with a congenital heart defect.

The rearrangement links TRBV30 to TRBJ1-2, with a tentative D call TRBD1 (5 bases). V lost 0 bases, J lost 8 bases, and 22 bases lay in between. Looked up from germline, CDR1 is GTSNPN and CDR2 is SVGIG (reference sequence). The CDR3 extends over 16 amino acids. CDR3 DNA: TGTGCCTGGAGTGTAGATACTCGGGTCGGGGAGGGGGGCTACACCTTC. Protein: CAWSVDTRVGEGGYTF.

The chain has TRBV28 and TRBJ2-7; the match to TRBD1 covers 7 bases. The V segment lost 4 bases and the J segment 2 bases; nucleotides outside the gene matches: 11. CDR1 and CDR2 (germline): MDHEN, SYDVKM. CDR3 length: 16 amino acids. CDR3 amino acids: CASSSVDRLNPYEQYF. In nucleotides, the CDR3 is TGTGCCAGCAGTTCGGTGGACAGGTTAAATCCCTACGAGCAGTACTTC.

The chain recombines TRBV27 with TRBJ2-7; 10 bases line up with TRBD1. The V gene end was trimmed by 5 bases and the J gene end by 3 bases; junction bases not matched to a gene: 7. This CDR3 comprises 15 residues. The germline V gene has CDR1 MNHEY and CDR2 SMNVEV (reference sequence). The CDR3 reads CASSSGTGVHYEQYF. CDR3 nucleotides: TGTGCCAGCAGTAGCGGGACAGGGGTACACTACGAGCAGTACTTC.

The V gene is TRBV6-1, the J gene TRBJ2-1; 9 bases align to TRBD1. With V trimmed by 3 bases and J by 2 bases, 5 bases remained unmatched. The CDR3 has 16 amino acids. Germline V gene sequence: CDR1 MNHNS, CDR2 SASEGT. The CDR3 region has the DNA TGTGCCAGCAGTGAGGTCGGGACAGGGACCTACAATGAGCAGTTCTTC. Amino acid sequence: CASSEVGTGTYNEQFF.

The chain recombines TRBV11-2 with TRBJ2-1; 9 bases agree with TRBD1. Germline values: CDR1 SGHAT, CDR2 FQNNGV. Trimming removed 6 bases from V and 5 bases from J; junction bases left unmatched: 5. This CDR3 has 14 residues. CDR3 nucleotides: TGTGCCAGCAGGGGGGACAGGGTCCACAATGAGCAGTTCTTC. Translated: CASRGDRVHNEQFF.

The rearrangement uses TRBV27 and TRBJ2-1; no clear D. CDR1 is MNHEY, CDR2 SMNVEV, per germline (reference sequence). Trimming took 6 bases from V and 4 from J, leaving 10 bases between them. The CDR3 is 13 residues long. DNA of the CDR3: TGTGCCAGCAGGTTCTCGCGGTACAATGAGCAGTTCTTC. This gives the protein CASRFSRYNEQFF.

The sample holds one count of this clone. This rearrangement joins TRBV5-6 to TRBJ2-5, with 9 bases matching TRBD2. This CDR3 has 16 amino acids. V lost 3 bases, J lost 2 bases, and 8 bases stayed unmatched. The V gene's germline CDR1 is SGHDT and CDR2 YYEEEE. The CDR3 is CASSSLAGASQETQYF. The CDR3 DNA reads TGTGCCAGCAGCTCATTAGCGGGGGCCTCTCAAGAGACCCAGTACTTC.

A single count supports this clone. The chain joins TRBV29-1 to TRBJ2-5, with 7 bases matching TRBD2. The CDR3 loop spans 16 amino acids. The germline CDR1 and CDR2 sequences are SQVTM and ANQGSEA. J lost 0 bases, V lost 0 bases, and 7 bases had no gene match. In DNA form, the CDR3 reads TGCAGCGTTGAAGATCGTGGGACTATCAACCAAGAGACCCAGTACTTC. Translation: CSVEDRGTINQETQYF.

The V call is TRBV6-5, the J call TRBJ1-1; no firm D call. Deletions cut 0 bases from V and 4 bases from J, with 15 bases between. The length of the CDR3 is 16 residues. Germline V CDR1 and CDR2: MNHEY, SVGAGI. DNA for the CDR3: TGTGCCAGCAGTTACTCCCCTAGCGGGGAGGGCACTGAAGCTTTCTTT. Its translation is CASSYSPSGEGTEAFF.

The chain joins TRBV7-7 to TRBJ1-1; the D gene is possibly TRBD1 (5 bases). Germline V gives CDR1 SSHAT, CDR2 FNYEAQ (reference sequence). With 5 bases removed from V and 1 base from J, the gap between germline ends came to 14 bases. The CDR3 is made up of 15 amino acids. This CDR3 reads CASSALTDKNTEAFF. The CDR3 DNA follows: TGTGCCAGCAGCGCATTGACAGATAAGAACACTGAAGCTTTCTTT.

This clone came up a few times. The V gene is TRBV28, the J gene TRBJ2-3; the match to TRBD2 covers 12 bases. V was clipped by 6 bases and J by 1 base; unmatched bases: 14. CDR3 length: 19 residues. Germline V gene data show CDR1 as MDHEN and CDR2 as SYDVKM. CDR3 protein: CASSNLRLAGVVGTDTQYF. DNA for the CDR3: TGTGCCAGCAGCAACCTGAGACTAGCGGGAGTTGTCGGCACAGATACGCAGTATTTT.

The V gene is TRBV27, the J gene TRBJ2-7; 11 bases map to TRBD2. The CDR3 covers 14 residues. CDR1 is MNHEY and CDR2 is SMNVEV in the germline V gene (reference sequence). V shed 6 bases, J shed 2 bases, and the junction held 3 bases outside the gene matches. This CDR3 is CASSTLAGAYEQYF. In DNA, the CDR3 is TGTGCCAGCAGCACACTAGCGGGGGCCTACGAGCAGTACTTC.

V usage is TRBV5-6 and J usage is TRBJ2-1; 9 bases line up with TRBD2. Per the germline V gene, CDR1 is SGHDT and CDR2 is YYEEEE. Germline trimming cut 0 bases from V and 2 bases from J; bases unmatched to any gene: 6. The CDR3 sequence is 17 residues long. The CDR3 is CASSLANGGGAYNEQFF. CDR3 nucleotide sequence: TGTGCCAGCAGCTTGGCCAATGGCGGGGGGGCCTACAATGAGCAGTTCTTC. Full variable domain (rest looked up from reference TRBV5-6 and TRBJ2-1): DAGVTQSPTHLIKTRGQQVTLRCSPKSGHDTVSWYQQALGQGPQFIFQYYEEEERQRGNFPDRFSGHQFPNYSSELNVNALLLGDSALYLCASSLANGGGAYNEQFFGPGTRLTVL.

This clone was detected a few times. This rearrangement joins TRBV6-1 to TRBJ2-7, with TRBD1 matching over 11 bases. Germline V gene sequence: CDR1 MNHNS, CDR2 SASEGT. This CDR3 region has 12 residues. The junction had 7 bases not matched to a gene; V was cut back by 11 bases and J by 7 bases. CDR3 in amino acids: CAAGQGAWEQYF. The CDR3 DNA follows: TGTGCCGCTGGACAGGGGGCATGGGAGCAGTACTTC.

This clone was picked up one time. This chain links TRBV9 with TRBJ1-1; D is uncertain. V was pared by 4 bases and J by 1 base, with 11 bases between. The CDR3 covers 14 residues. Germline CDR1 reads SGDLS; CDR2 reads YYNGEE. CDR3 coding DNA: TGTGCCAGCAGCCCCCGGACTCAGAACACTGAAGCTTTCTTT. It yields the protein CASSPRTQNTEAFF.

The DNA of the CDR3 is TGTGCCATCAGTGAGTCCGGTATTAGCTATGGCTACACCTTC. Translation: CAISESGISYGYTF. The rearrangement links TRBV10-3 to TRBJ1-2; D remains ambiguous. The length of the CDR3 is 14 residues. Germline CDR1 reads ENHRY; CDR2 reads SYGVKD. The V and J ends lost 0 bases and 4 bases respectively, with 9 bases between them.

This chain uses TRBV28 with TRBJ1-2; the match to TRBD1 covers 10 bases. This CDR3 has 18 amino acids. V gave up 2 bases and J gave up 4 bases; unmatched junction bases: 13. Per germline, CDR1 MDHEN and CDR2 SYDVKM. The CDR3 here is CASSLNRGGQGFFYGYTF. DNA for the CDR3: TGTGCCAGCAGTTTAAACCGGGGGGGACAGGGGTTCTTCTATGGCTACACCTTC.

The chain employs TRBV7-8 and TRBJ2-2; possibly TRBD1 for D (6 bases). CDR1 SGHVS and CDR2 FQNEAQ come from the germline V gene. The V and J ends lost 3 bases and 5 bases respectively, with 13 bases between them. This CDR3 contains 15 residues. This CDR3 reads CASSFIGQGTGELFF. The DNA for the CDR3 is TGTGCCAGCAGCTTCATAGGCCAGGGGACCGGGGAGCTGTTTTTT. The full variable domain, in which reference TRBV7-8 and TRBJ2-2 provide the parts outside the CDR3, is GAGVSQSPRYKVAKRGQDVALRCDPISGHVSLFWYQQALGQGPEFLTYFQNEAQLDKSGLPSDRFFAERPEGSVSTLKIQRTQQEDSAVYLCASSFIGQGTGELFFGEGSRLTVL.

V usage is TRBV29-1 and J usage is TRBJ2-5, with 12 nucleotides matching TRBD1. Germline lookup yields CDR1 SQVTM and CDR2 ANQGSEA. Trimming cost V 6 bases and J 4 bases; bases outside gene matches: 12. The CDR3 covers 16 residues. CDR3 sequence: CSVPGTGGKQGETQYF. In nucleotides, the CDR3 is TGCAGCGTACCCGGGACAGGGGGCAAGCAGGGAGAGACCCAGTACTTC.